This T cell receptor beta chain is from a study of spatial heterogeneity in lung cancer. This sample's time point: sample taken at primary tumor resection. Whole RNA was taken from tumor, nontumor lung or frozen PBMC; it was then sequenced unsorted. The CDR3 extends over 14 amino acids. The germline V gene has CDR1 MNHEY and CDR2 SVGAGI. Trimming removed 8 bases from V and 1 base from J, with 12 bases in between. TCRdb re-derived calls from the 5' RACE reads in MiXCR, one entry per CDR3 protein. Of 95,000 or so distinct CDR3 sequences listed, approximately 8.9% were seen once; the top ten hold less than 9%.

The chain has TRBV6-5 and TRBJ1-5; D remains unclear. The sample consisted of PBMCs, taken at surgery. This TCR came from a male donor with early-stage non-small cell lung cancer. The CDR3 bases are TGTGCCAGCGCCAGTCAAACGAGCAATCAGCCCCAGCATTTT. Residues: CASASQTSNQPQHF.